These 24 T cell receptor beta chains were sequenced from one sample in a study of cytomegalovirus exposure and HLA in healthy donors. A multiplex PCR was run with 60 Vbeta primers and 13 Jbeta primers. Generated by immunoSEQ multiplex PCR, the TCRdb table keeps only in-frame clones and is missing some. The sample has under 200,000 clones; approximately 80% are singletons. Sequencing input: PBMCs. The receptors shown here come from a young woman in good health and CMV-seropositive.

The chain combines TRBV10-2 with TRBJ2-2; 8 bases line up with TRBD1. This CDR3 is built from 13 residues. The V and J ends lost 8 bases and 5 bases, in that order; junction bases with no gene match: 4. The germline CDR1 and CDR2 sequences are WSHSY and SAAADI. CDR3 residues: CASGQGRTGELFF. DNA for the CDR3: TGCGCCAGCGGACAGGGAAGGACCGGGGAGCTGTTTTTT.

The gene calls are TRBV18 and TRBJ1-1; D remains ambiguous. V dropped 4 bases and J dropped 0 bases, with 9 bases sitting between them. The CDR3 is 14 amino acids. The germline gives CDR1 KGHSH, CDR2 LQKENI. The CDR3 sequence: CASSLGGMNTEAFF. CDR3 bases: TGTGCCAGCTCACTGGGAGGCATGAACACTGAAGCTTTCTTT.

This clone appeared once. The rearrangement uses TRBV7-2 and TRBJ2-7; D ambiguous. V lost 1 base to trimming and J lost 3 bases, with 4 bases between them. Germline values: CDR1 SGHTA, CDR2 FQGNSA. The CDR3 is 12 residues long. DNA of the CDR3: TGTGCCAGCAGCTTAGACAACTACGAGCAGTACTTC. Residues: CASSLDNYEQYF.

This clone was counted only a few times. The genes are TRBV7-6 and TRBJ2-1, with a weak D call TRBD2 (5 bases). Per germline, CDR1 SGHVS and CDR2 FNYEAQ. This CDR3 spans 19 amino acids. Trimming took 1 base from V and 5 from J, leaving 24 bases between them. The CDR3 reads CASSLEAVGLLPYHNEQFF. CDR3 sequence (DNA): TGTGCCAGCAGCTTAGAGGCTGTAGGACTGCTCCCATACCACAATGAGCAGTTCTTC.

The chain links TRBV5-6 to TRBJ2-6; tentative D call: TRBD2 (5 bases). Germline CDR1 reads SGHDT; CDR2 reads YYEEEE. The V and J ends lost 3 bases and 0 bases respectively, with 10 bases between them. The CDR3 consists of 16 residues. CDR3 coding DNA: TGTGCCAGCAGCTCCGGGGTGAACTCTGGGGCCAACGTCCTGACTTTC. It encodes CASSSGVNSGANVLTF.

This clone was counted a single time. The rearrangement links TRBV5-1 to TRBJ1-1; the match to TRBD1 covers 7 bases. CDR3 length: 14 residues. Germline loops: CDR1 SGHRS, CDR2 YFSETQ. V lost 4 bases to trimming and J lost 4 bases; unmatched junction nucleotides: 7. CDR3 coding DNA: TGCGCCAGCAGCACGACAGGGTTTGGCACTGAAGCTTTCTTT. The encoded protein is CASSTTGFGTEAFF. The full variable domain, its missing parts supplied by reference TRBV5-1 and TRBJ1-1, is KAGVTQTPRYLIKTRGQQVTLSCSPISGHRSVSWYQQTPGQGLQFLFEYFSETQRNKGNFPGRFSGRQFSNSRSEMNVSTLELGDSALYLCASSTTGFGTEAFFGQGTRLTVV.

The CDR3 loop reads CASSEWGGGYNEQFF. Written as DNA, the CDR3 is TGCGCCAGCAGTGAATGGGGGGGCGGCTACAATGAGCAGTTCTTC. The rearrangement links TRBV10-2 to TRBJ2-1; possible D gene TRBD2, 7 bases. Trimming removed 3 bases at V and 3 bases at J, with 12 bases between. CDR3 length: 15 amino acids. CDR1 WSHSY and CDR2 SAAADI come from the germline V gene.

The chain couples TRBV19 to TRBJ2-7, with TRBD2 as a possible D gene (5 bases). The CDR3 contains 17 residues. Germline values: CDR1 LNHDA, CDR2 SQIVND (reference sequence). V lost 0 bases and J 1 base, leaving 16 bases between the germline ends. The CDR3 protein is CASSIDRWTGGSYEQYF. The CDR3 DNA sequence: TGTGCCAGTAGTATAGATAGGTGGACCGGAGGTTCCTACGAGCAGTACTTC.

The rearrangement joins TRBV5-4 to TRBJ2-7; maybe TRBD1 (6 bases). The germline CDR1 and CDR2 sequences are SGHNT and YYREEE (reference sequence). Trimming stripped 5 bases from V and 2 bases from J, with 11 bases between. The CDR3 sequence is 13 residues long. CDR3 region: CASRNGQPYEQYF. CDR3 in DNA: TGTGCCAGCAGAAACGGACAGCCCTACGAGCAGTACTTC.

As for this clone: The same CDR3 also results from other DNA sequences found in this sample. The chain carries TRBV9 and TRBJ1-5; D is perhaps TRBD1 (5 bases). V lost 0 bases to trimming and J lost 3 bases, with 7 bases between them. The V gene's germline CDR1 is SGDLS and CDR2 YYNGEE. The CDR3 runs to 14 residues. CDR3 coding DNA: TGTGCCAGCAGCGTAGGGGACTCCAATCAGCCCCAGCATTTT. It codes for CASSVGDSNQPQHF. Combining the CDR3 with reference TRBV9 and TRBJ1-5 gives the whole variable domain DSGVTQTPKHLITATGQRVTLRCSPRSGDLSVYWYQQSLDQGLQFLIQYYNGEERAKGNILERFSAQQFPDLHSELNLSSLELGDSALYFCASSVGDSNQPQHFGDGTRLSIL.

V gene TRBV12-5 combines with J gene TRBJ2-7; TRBD2 might be the D (5 bases). CDR1 is LGHNT and CDR2 is FRNRAP in the germline V gene. This CDR3 comprises 12 residues. Between the trimmed V and J ends, which lost 0 bases and 7 bases, there was a span of 7 bases. The CDR3 region is CASGLVREEQYF. CDR3 bases: TGTGCTAGTGGTTTGGTAAGGGAGGAGCAGTACTTC. The whole variable domain, remainder taken from reference TRBV12-5 and TRBJ2-7, is DARVTQTPRHKVTEMGQEVTMRCQPILGHNTVFWYRQTMMQGLELLAYFRNRAPLDDSGMPKDRFSAEMPDATLATLKIQPSEPRDSAVYFCASGLVREEQYFGPGTRLTVT.

The V and J genes are TRBV5-1 and TRBJ1-2, with TRBD1 matching over 9 bases. Germline V gene sequence: CDR1 SGHRS, CDR2 YFSETQ. The CDR3 is 15 residues long. With 4 bases clipped from V and 1 base from J, the junction kept 5 bases outside the gene matches. The CDR3 DNA follows: TGCGCCAGCAGCGAGGGACAGGGTCGTAACTATGGCTACACCTTC. It translates to CASSEGQGRNYGYTF.

The rearrangement joins TRBV30 to TRBJ1-1; D is unresolved. Germline V gives CDR1 GTSNPN, CDR2 SVGIG (reference sequence). V gave up 7 bases and J gave up 1 base, with 16 bases separating them. This CDR3 has 14 amino acids. CDR3: CASLERVRNTEAFF. In nucleotides, the CDR3 is TGTGCCTCCCTTGAGAGGGTACGGAACACTGAAGCTTTCTTT.

The DNA for the CDR3 is TGTGCCAGCAGCTTACTAGGGGCCGCTGTAAATGAGCAGTTCTTC. Its protein is CASSLLGAAVNEQFF. J is TRBJ2-1 and V is TRBV7-9; D is possibly TRBD1 (5 bases). The CDR3 is 15 amino acids. The V and J ends lost 2 bases and 7 bases respectively, with 15 bases between them. Looked up from germline, CDR1 is SEHNR and CDR2 is FQNEAQ (reference sequence).

The V and J genes are TRBV19 and TRBJ1-1; the D is unclear. Germline-derived CDR1 and CDR2 are LNHDA and SQIVND (reference sequence). CDR3 length equals 15 residues. The germline V and J ends were trimmed by 3 bases and 6 bases, with 17 bases remaining between them. The CDR3 spells CASSMGRELYAEAFF. Here the CDR3 DNA reads TGTGCCAGTAGTATGGGCCGAGAGCTATACGCTGAAGCTTTCTTT.

The J gene is TRBJ1-5, the V gene TRBV15; perhaps TRBD1 as D (5 bases). CDR1 is LNHNV and CDR2 is YYDKDF in the germline V gene (reference sequence). Trimming took off 3 bases at V and 7 bases at J, with 19 bases between the two ends. The CDR3 loop spans 16 amino acids. CDR3 nucleotides: TGTGCCACCAGCAGTGACGTGGGAGGGGCAGGGCAGCCCCAGCATTTT. Translating gives CATSSDVGGAGQPQHF. Full variable domain (missing parts from reference TRBV15 and TRBJ1-5): DAMVIQNPRYQVTQFGKPVTLSCSQTLNHNVMYWYQQKSSQAPKLLFHYYDKDFNNEADTPDNFQSRRPNTSFCFLDIRSPGLGDTAMYLCATSSDVGGAGQPQHFGDGTRLSIL.

The rearrangement uses TRBV11-1 and TRBJ2-2; tentatively, D is TRBD1 (6 bases). The CDR3 spans 13 residues. Germline V lookup: CDR1 SGHAT, CDR2 FQDESV (reference sequence). V lost 4 bases, J lost 7 bases, and 10 bases lay in between. As DNA, the CDR3 is TGTGCCAGCAGCTCCAGGGGTGACGGGGAGCTGTTTTTT. Translation gives CASSSRGDGELFF.

This clone was counted once. The chain couples TRBV6-5 to TRBJ1-2; D gene uncertain. This CDR3 region has 13 residues. Trimming removed 6 bases from V and 4 bases from J, with 12 bases in between. Germline CDR1 reads MNHEY; CDR2 reads SVGAGI. The CDR3 is CASSPRHLYGYTF. The DNA for the CDR3 is TGTGCCAGCAGCCCCCGACACCTCTATGGCTACACCTTC.

The rearrangement joins TRBV7-2 to TRBJ1-1; D is undetermined. CDR3 length: 15 amino acids. The germline gives CDR1 SGHTA, CDR2 FQGNSA. Trimming removed 3 bases at V and 4 bases at J, with 15 bases between. CDR3 sequence (DNA): TGTGCCAGCAGCTTGGCCGGTTTTACGGGCACTGAAGCTTTCTTT. This encodes CASSLAGFTGTEAFF.

In the case of this clone: A read error may produce the germline difference seen at one junction end. This CDR3 is also generated by other DNA sequences in the sample. The rearrangement uses TRBV7-8 and TRBJ2-5; TRBD1 aligns across 8 bases. Germline values: CDR1 SGHVS, CDR2 FQNEAQ. The CDR3 loop spans 13 amino acids. The CDR3 is CASSSDRGETQYF. The CDR3 DNA is TGTGCCAGTAGCTCAGACAGGGGAGAGACCCAGTACTTC.

The chain employs TRBV7-9 and TRBJ1-2; D is perhaps TRBD1 (5 bases). Germline CDR1 reads SEHNR; CDR2 reads FQNEAQ (reference sequence). With 3 bases removed from V and 8 bases from J, the gap between germline ends came to 10 bases. The CDR3 is 12 amino acids. CDR3 in amino acids: CASSFSRVGYTF. The DNA of the CDR3 is TGTGCCAGCAGCTTTTCCAGGGTAGGCTACACCTTC.

This clone was detected a few times. V is TRBV5-1 and J is TRBJ2-3; 9 bases map to TRBD2. The CDR3 is 15 residues long. V dropped 0 bases and J dropped 10; count of bases not matched to a gene: 9. The germline CDR1 and CDR2 sequences are SGHRS and YFSETQ. CDR3 DNA sequence: TGCGCCAGCAGCTTGGATGCGGGGGGGCCCTTTTCGCAGTATTTT. It codes for CASSLDAGGPFSQYF.

The rearrangement joins TRBV19 to TRBJ2-1; D remains unclear. Germline V gene data show CDR1 as LNHDA and CDR2 as SQIVND (reference sequence). This CDR3 comprises 12 residues. Trimming removed 5 bases from V and 3 bases from J, with 5 bases in between. CDR3 in amino acids: CASSPRYNEQFF. The CDR3 region has the DNA TGTGCCAGTAGTCCGCGCTACAATGAGCAGTTCTTC.

The chain couples TRBV9 to TRBJ2-1; 7 bases are shared with TRBD1. Unmatched junction bases numbered 14, after V lost 5 bases and J lost 9 bases. Germline-derived CDR1 and CDR2 are SGDLS and YYNGEE. The CDR3 is 15 residues long. The CDR3 nucleotides read TGTGCCAGCAGTGCCGTGCAGGGGGAGTATAGTGAGCAGTTCTTC. It translates to CASSAVQGEYSEQFF. The entire variable domain, with the rest obtained from reference TRBV9 and TRBJ2-1, is as follows: DSGVTQTPKHLITATGQRVTLRCSPRSGDLSVYWYQQSLDQGLQFLIQYYNGEERAKGNILERFSAQQFPDLHSELNLSSLELGDSALYFCASSAVQGEYSEQFFGPGTRLTVL.